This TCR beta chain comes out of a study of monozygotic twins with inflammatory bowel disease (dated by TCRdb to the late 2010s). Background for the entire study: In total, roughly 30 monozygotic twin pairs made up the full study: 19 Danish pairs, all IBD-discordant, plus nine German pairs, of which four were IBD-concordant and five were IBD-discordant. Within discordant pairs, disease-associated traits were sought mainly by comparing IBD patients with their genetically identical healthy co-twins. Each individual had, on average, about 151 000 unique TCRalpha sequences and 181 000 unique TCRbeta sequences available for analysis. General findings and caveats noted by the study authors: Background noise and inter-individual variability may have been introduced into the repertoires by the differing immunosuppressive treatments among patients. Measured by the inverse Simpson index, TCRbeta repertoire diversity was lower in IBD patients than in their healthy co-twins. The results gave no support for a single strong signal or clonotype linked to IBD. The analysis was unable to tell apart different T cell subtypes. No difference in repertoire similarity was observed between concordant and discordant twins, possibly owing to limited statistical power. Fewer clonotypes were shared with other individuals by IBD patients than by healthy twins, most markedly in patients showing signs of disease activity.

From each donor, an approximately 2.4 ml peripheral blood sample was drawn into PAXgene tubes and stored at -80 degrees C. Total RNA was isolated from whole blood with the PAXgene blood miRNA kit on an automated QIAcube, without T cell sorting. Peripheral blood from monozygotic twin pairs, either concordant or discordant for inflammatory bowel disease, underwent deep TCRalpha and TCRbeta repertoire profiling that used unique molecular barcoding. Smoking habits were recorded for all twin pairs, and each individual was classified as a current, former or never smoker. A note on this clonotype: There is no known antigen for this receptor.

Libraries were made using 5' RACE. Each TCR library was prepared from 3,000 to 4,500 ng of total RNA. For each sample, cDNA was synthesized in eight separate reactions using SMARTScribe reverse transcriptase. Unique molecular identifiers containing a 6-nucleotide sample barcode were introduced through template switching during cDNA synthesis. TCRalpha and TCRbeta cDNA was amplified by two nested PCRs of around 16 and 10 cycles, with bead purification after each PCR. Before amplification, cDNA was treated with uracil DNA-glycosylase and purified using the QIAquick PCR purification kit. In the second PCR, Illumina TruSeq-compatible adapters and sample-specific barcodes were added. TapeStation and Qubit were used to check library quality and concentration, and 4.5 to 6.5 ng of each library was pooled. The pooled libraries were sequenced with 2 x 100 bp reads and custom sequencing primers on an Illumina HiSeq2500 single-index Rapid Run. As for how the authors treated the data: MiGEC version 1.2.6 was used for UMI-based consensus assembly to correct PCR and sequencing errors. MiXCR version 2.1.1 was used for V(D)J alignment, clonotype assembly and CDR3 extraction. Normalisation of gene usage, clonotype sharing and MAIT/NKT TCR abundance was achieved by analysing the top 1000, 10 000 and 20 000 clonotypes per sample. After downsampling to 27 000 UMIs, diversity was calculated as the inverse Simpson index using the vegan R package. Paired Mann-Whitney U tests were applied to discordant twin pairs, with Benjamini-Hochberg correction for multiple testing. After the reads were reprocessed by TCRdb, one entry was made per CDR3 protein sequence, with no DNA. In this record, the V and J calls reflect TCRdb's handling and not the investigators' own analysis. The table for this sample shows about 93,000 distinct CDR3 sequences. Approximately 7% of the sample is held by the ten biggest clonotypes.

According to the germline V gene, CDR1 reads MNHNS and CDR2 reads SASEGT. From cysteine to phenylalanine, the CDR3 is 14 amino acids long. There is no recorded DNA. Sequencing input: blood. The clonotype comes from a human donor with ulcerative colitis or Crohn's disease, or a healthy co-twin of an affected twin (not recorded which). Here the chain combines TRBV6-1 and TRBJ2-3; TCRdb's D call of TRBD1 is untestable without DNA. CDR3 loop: CASTLTGPTDTQYF.